This T cell receptor (beta chain) was recorded in a study of T cell clones after liver transplantation. Study in general: Liver transplant recipients had immunosuppression withdrawal attempted within 2 years. Tolerant meant at least one year fully off immunosuppression without liver enzymes above twice normal.

Comments on this clone: The antigen is not known.

Here immunoSEQ multiplex PCR was the method, and the copy in TCRdb shows in-frame clones only, minus some. The top ten clones hold more than 2% of a sample with fewer than 80,000 clones, around four fifths of them seen once. Unstimulated PBMCs were sorted into CD3+CD4+ and CD3+CD8+ populations. Study-wide findings and caveats: Graft donor-reactive T cells possibly entered the graft instead of undergoing deletion.

Germline CDR1 reads SGHTA; CDR2 reads FQGNSA. Unmatched junction bases numbered 5, after V lost 2 bases and J lost 5 bases. The CDR3 length is 16 residues. The source was CD4+ T cells from blood, collected less than 50 months after liver transplant. The rearrangement joins TRBV7-2 to TRBJ2-3, with 12 bases identical to TRBD2. This TCR was sampled from a human patient who received a liver transplant. Some T cells may originate from the graft donor. CDR3 sequence: CASSLRVLAGGDTQYF. The CDR3 nucleotides read TGTGCCAGCAGCTTACGGGTACTAGCGGGGGGAGATACGCAGTATTTT.